This is a list of T cell receptor beta chains from one sample in a study of T-cell memory formation after mild COVID-19. Each CDR3 protein is one row after TCRdb ran MiXCR on the 5' RACE reads. The sample shows just over 400,000 distinct CDR3 sequences, around 22% of them seen only once. The specimen sequenced was PBMCs or a T cell subset sorted from them (not recorded which). The receptor set was obtained from an adult woman who had mild COVID-19 (a few samples of this study predate the infection). Cell type and time point are not known. Each CDR3 is given with its conserved first and last residue. A D gene is named only where the DNA matches it firmly. Clone size, where shown, is once, few, many, or a class for clones that have expanded.

V gene	J gene	D gene	clone size	CDR3 protein	CDR3 DNA
TRBV10-3	TRBJ2-2	NA	NA	CAIEPTGGGELFF	TGTGCCATCGAACCGACAGGCGGCGGGGAGCTGTTTTTT
TRBV6-5	TRBJ1-6	NA	NA	CASSYSNQGRSPLHF	TGTGCCAGCAGTTACTCTAACCAGGGTCGGTCACCCCTCCACTTT
TRBV12-3/TRBV12-4	TRBJ1-5	NA	NA	CASTLGGSGNQPQHF	TGTGCCAGCACCCTGGGGGGAAGCGGCAATCAGCCCCAGCATTTT
TRBV4-1	TRBJ1-1	TRBD1	NA	CASSQVPDRRGTEAFF	TGCGCCAGCAGCCAAGTACCGGACAGGCGAGGTACTGAAGCTTTCTTT
TRBV6-5	TRBJ2-5	NA	NA	CASSYSGVRETQYF	TGTGCCAGCAGTTACTCCGGGGTGCGGGAGACCCAGTACTTC
TRBV7-6	TRBJ2-3	NA	few	CASSPSGPATQYF	TGTGCCAGCAGCCCATCGGGACCCGCTACGCAGTATTTT
TRBV11-2	TRBJ2-5	TRBD2	NA	CASSPRRGLAGGQETQYF	TGTGCCAGCAGCCCCCGGCGGGGACTAGCGGGAGGCCAAGAGACCCAGTACTTC
TRBV18	TRBJ2-1	TRBD2	NA	CASSPFGGAGNEQFF	TGTGCCAGCTCACCATTTGGGGGAGCGGGGAATGAGCAGTTCTTC
TRBV21-1	TRBJ2-4	NA	few	CASSPSNSGVLAKNIQYF	TGTGCCAGCAGCCCAAGTAATTCTGGGGTCCTAGCCAAAAACATTCAGTACTTC
TRBV5-8	TRBJ1-1	NA	NA	CASSLYARSNTEAFF	TGTGCCAGCAGCTTATACGCTCGGAGTAACACTGAAGCTTTCTTT
TRBV5-4	TRBJ1-2	NA	NA	CASSLEAYGYTF	TGTGCCAGCAGCTTGGAGGCCTATGGCTACACCTTC